Each of the 23 T cell receptor beta chains below was sequenced from the same sample in a study of T cells in Graves' hyperthyroidism and ophthalmopathy. Amplified TCR beta CDR3 regions came from RNA transcripts. Using the HTBI primer set, a first-round RT-PCR was run on the TCR CDR3. TCRdb re-called the multiplex PCR reads with MiXCR, one entry per CDR3 protein. The sample yields hundreds of thousands of distinct CDR3 sequences, roughly 20% seen once. Source material: blood. The receptors shown here come from a man between 25 and 39 years old with Graves' ophthalmopathy.

The V gene is TRBV3-1, the J gene TRBJ2-2; 12 bases line up with TRBD1. Per the germline V gene, CDR1 is LGHDT and CDR2 is YNNKEL (reference sequence). Trimming at V came to 1 base and at J to 3 bases, leaving 0 bases not matched to a gene. CDR3 length equals 16 residues. In nucleotides, the CDR3 is TGTGCCAGCAGCCAAGGGGACAGGGGGCACACCGGGGAGCTGTTTTTT. Translated, it gives CASSQGDRGHTGELFF.

This clonotype was seen repeatedly, ten times or more. This chain connects TRBV11-2 to TRBJ2-1, with D perhaps TRBD2 (6 bases). Germline V CDR1 and CDR2: SGHAT, FQNNGV. This CDR3 spans 16 amino acids. V lost 4 bases and J 4 bases, leaving 17 bases between the germline ends. DNA of the CDR3: TGTGCCAGCAGCTCCAGGGCGGGACGTGAATACAATGAGCAGTTCTTC. Protein product: CASSSRAGREYNEQFF.

CDR3 amino acids: CASSVRSGQGVETQYF. CDR3 sequence (DNA): TGTGCCAGCAGCGTACGTTCCGGACAGGGAGTTGAGACCCAGTACTTC. The gene calls are TRBV9 and TRBJ2-5; 8 nucleotides match TRBD1. J lost 5 bases, V lost 1 base, and 10 bases had no gene match. The CDR3 sequence is 16 residues long. The germline V gene encodes CDR1 SGDLS and CDR2 YYNGEE. Together with reference TRBV9 and TRBJ2-5, the CDR3 gives the full variable domain: DSGVTQTPKHLITATGQRVTLRCSPRSGDLSVYWYQQSLDQGLQFLIQYYNGEERAKGNILERFSAQQFPDLHSELNLSSLELGDSALYFCASSVRSGQGVETQYFGPGTRLLVL.

In this sample, this clonotype turned up a few times. V is TRBV2 and J is TRBJ2-3; 9 bases agree with TRBD2. The CDR3 spans 18 residues. V was clipped by 1 base and J by 0 bases; unmatched bases: 8. The germline CDR1 and CDR2 sequences are SNHLY and FYNNEI. CDR3 nucleotide sequence: TGTGCCAGCAGTGAAGTCGCGGGGGGGTCGTCGAGCACAGATACGCAGTATTTT. Its translation is CASSEVAGGSSSTDTQYF.

This clonotype occurred a few times. A much bigger clone sits one base away, suggesting this may be a read error. It is likely a read error, because the conserved phenylalanine at the end of the CDR3 is missing. The chain recombines TRBV20-1 with TRBJ2-5, with 12 nucleotides matching TRBD2. The CDR3 is 14 residues long. Trimming took 3 bases from V and 5 from J; bases not matched to a gene: 4. Germline V gene sequence: CDR1 DFQATT, CDR2 SNEGSKA (reference sequence). In DNA, the CDR3 is TGCAGTGCTAGTCCTAGCGGGAGGGCCGAGACCCAGTACCTC. Amino acids: CSASPSGRAETQYL.

The rearrangement uses TRBV19 and TRBJ1-5, with 8 bases fitting TRBD1. The CDR3 has 17 amino acids. V shed 5 bases, J shed 6 bases, and the junction held 15 bases outside the gene matches. The germline CDR1 and CDR2 sequences are LNHDA and SQIVND (reference sequence). CDR3 sequence (DNA): TGTGCCAGTAGTTCCGACCAGACAGGGGCCCACGGTCAGCCCCAGCATTTT. Translating gives CASSSDQTGAHGQPQHF. Together with reference TRBV19 and TRBJ1-5, the CDR3 gives the full variable domain: DGGITQSPKYLFRKEGQNVTLSCEQNLNHDAMYWYRQDPGQGLRLIYYSQIVNDFQKGDIAEGYSVSREKKESFPLTVTSAQKNPTAFYLCASSSDQTGAHGQPQHFGDGTRLSIL.

The CDR3, as DNA: TGCGCCAGCAGTTCTCTGACGGACTACGAGCAGTACTTC. It codes for CASSSLTDYEQYF. The chain carries TRBV5-1 and TRBJ2-7; D is unclear. Germline CDR1 reads SGHRS; CDR2 reads YFSETQ. Between the trimmed V and J ends, which lost 5 bases and 3 bases, there was a span of 12 bases. There are 13 residues in the CDR3.

The rearrangement uses TRBV9 and TRBJ1-2; D is ambiguous. With 0 bases removed from V and 0 bases from J, the gap between germline ends came to 9 bases. This CDR3 is 15 amino acids long. Per germline, CDR1 SGDLS and CDR2 YYNGEE. The CDR3 here is CASSVVFFSNYGYTF. DNA of the CDR3: TGTGCCAGCAGCGTAGTTTTTTTTTCTAACTATGGCTACACCTTC.

The chain carries TRBV12-3 or TRBV12-4 and TRBJ2-2; D not resolved. This CDR3 spans 16 amino acids. Trimming took off 5 bases at V and 4 bases at J, with 17 bases between the two ends. In DNA form, the CDR3 reads TGTGCCAGCAGTCTGGAAGGTAGAGGCAGCACCGGGGAGCTGTTTTTT. This sequence encodes CASSLEGRGSTGELFF.

This clonotype was seen a handful of times. The chain uses TRBV7-9 and TRBJ2-1, with 8 bases matching TRBD1. The junction had 5 bases not matched to a gene; V was cut back by 2 bases and J by 5 bases. Germline assignment: CDR1 SEHNR and CDR2 FQNEAQ (reference sequence). This CDR3 has 15 residues. CDR3 sequence reads: CASSLYSTGDNEQFF. The DNA for the CDR3 is TGTGCCAGCAGCTTATATTCGACAGGGGACAATGAGCAGTTCTTC.

Many counts were recorded for this clonotype. The chain has TRBV2 and TRBJ2-3, with 9 bases fitting TRBD2. The V gene end was trimmed by 2 bases and the J gene end by 3 bases; junction bases not matched to a gene: 0. The CDR3 is made up of 14 amino acids. Germline loops: CDR1 SNHLY, CDR2 FYNNEI. The CDR3 spells CASSETSGTDTQYF. The CDR3 region has the DNA TGTGCCAGCAGTGAAACTAGCGGGACAGATACGCAGTATTTT.

V is TRBV7-9 and J is TRBJ1-4, with 10 positions matching TRBD1. The CDR3 sequence is 15 residues long. V lost 3 bases to trimming and J lost 7 bases; unmatched junction nucleotides: 5. The germline V gene has CDR1 SEHNR and CDR2 FQNEAQ (reference sequence). The CDR3 DNA reads TGTGCCAGCAGCTTCAAGGGACAGGGGCCTGAAAAACTGTTTTTT. Protein sequence: CASSFKGQGPEKLFF.

The chain has TRBV28 and TRBJ1-4; weak D call: TRBD1 (5 bases). The CDR3 extends over 15 amino acids. Germline V gene data show CDR1 as MDHEN and CDR2 as SYDVKM. The V end was cut by 4 bases, the J end by 7 bases, with 16 bases between. Here the CDR3 reads CASSSIGEWSEKLFF. CDR3 in DNA: TGTGCCAGCAGTTCAATAGGGGAGTGGAGTGAAAAACTGTTTTTT.

The table lists this clonotype with many counts. The chain has TRBV28 and TRBJ1-1; a possible D gene is TRBD1 (6 bases). This CDR3 region has 12 residues. V dropped 6 bases and J dropped 8 bases, with 13 bases sitting between them. Germline V gene sequence: CDR1 MDHEN, CDR2 SYDVKM. CDR3 in amino acids: CASRPGQSEAFF. CDR3 nucleotides: TGTGCCAGCAGACCCGGACAGTCAGAAGCTTTCTTT.

This chain connects TRBV20-1 to TRBJ2-5; D unclear. V lost 2 bases to trimming and J lost 4 bases, with 11 bases between them. The length of the CDR3 is 13 residues. CDR1 is DFQATT, CDR2 SNEGSKA, per germline (reference sequence). The CDR3: CSARYGSRETQYF. CDR3 DNA: TGCAGTGCTAGATACGGGTCGCGAGAGACCCAGTACTTC.

J is TRBJ2-1 and V is TRBV4-2, with D perhaps TRBD1 (5 bases). The CDR3 runs 14 residues. CDR1 and CDR2 from the germline V gene are LGHNA and YNFKEQ. V was clipped by 0 bases and J by 7 bases, with 10 bases between them. CDR3 in amino acids: CASSQDPQGNEQFF. The CDR3 nucleotides are TGTGCCAGCAGCCAAGACCCCCAGGGTAATGAGCAGTTCTTC.

There are many counts of this clonotype. The chain is built from TRBV3-1 and TRBJ2-7; 9 bases agree with TRBD1. The CDR3 loop spans 13 amino acids. Germline CDR1 is LGHDT and CDR2 is YNNKEL (reference sequence). J lost 3 bases, V lost 7 bases, and 4 bases had no gene match. The CDR3 region is CASTRQGVYEQYF. In nucleotides, the CDR3 is TGTGCCAGCACCCGACAGGGGGTCTACGAGCAGTACTTC.

The chain recombines TRBV18 with TRBJ1-1; unclear D gene. V lost 4 bases and J 2 bases, leaving 11 bases between the germline ends. There are 14 residues in the CDR3. Germline V gene sequence: CDR1 KGHSH, CDR2 LQKENI. CDR3 residues: CASSQTDGNTEAFF. The CDR3 nucleotides are TGTGCCAGCTCACAGACCGATGGCAACACTGAAGCTTTCTTT.

The V call is TRBV28, the J call TRBJ2-7, with D possibly being TRBD2 (6 bases). CDR3 length equals 14 residues. Deletions cut 7 bases from V and 5 bases from J, with 18 bases between. The germline V gene has CDR1 MDHEN and CDR2 SYDVKM. The CDR3 reads CASIPRGASHEQYF. CDR3 bases: TGTGCCAGCATTCCGCGCGGGGCATCCCACGAGCAGTACTTC.

This clonotype was seen a few times. The J gene is TRBJ2-1, the V gene TRBV7-3; D is unclear. Between the trimmed V and J ends, which lost 6 bases and 0 bases, there was a span of 9 bases. The CDR3 has 14 amino acids. Germline values: CDR1 SGHTA, CDR2 FQGTGA. The CDR3 nucleotides read TGTGCCAGCAGTCAGCAGAGCTCCTACAATGAGCAGTTCTTC. This encodes CASSQQSSYNEQFF.

Of note for this clonotype: A read error may explain this, as a much larger clone is one base away. CDR3 DNA: TGCACCAGCAGCGCGAGGACAGCCTCTGAAAAACTGTTTTTT. Its translation: CTSSARTASEKLFF. V is TRBV5-1 and J is TRBJ1-4, with D possibly being TRBD1 (6 bases). CDR1 and CDR2 (germline): SGHRS, YFSETQ. There are 14 residues in the CDR3.

The V call is TRBV12-3 or TRBV12-4, the J call TRBJ2-7, with D uncertain. This CDR3 comprises 13 residues. Trimming took 5 bases from V and 1 from J, leaving 9 bases between them. CDR3 in amino acids: CASSGDASYEQYF. The CDR3 DNA is TGTGCCAGCAGTGGGGATGCATCCTACGAGCAGTACTTC.

The V gene is TRBV30, the J gene TRBJ1-2; a weak D match, TRBD1 (5 bases). V was trimmed by 0 bases and J by 8 bases, leaving 16 bases between them. This CDR3 comprises 14 residues. The V gene's germline CDR1 is GTSNPN and CDR2 SVGIG (reference sequence). CDR3 in DNA: TGTGCCTGGAGTGTATTCGAGGGAAGGGGAGGCTACACCTTC. This sequence encodes CAWSVFEGRGGYTF.